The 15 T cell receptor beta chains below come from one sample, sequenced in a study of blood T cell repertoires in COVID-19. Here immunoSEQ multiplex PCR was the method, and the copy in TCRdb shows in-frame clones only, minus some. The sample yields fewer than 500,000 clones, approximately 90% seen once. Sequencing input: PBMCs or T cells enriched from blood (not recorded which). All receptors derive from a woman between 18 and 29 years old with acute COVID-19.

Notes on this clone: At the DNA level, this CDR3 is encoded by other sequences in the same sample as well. The CDR3 reads CASSRDSYEQYF. Written as DNA, the CDR3 is TGCGCCAGCAGCAGAGACAGCTACGAGCAGTACTTC. The rearrangement joins TRBV5-1 to TRBJ2-7, with D maybe TRBD1 (5 bases). Germline-derived CDR1 and CDR2 are SGHRS and YFSETQ. The CDR3 has 12 amino acids. Trimming cost V 4 bases and J 3 bases, with 8 bases left between them.

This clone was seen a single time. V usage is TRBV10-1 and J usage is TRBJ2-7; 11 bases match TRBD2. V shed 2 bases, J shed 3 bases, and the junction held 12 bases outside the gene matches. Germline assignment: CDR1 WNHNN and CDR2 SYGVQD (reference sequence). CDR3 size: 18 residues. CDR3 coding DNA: TGCGCCAGCAGTGAGACCAGATTAGGACTAGCGGGTTACTACGAGCAGTACTTC. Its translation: CASSETRLGLAGYYEQYF.

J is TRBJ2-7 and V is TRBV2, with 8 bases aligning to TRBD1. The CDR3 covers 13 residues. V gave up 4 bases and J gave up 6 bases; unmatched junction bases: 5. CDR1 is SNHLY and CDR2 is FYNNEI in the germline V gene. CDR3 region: CASSGQGAPEQYF. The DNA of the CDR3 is TGTGCCAGCAGTGGGCAGGGGGCTCCCGAGCAGTACTTC.

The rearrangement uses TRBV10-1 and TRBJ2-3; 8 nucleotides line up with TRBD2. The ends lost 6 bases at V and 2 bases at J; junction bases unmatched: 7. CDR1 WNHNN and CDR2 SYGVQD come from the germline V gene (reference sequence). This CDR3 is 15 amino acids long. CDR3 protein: CASSRERGPTDTQYF. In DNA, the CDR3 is TGCGCCAGCAGCCGCGAGCGGGGGCCCACAGATACGCAGTATTTT.

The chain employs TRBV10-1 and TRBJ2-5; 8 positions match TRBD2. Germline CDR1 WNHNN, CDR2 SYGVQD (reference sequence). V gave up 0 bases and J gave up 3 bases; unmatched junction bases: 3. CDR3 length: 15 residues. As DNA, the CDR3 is TGCGCCAGCAGTGAGTCAAGCGGGGGCGAAGAGACCCAGTACTTC. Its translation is CASSESSGGEETQYF.

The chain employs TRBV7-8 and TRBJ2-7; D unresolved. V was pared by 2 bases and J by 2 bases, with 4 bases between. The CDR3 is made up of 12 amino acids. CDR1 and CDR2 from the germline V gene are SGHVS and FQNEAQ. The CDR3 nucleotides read TGTGCCAGCAGCTTAATCGCCTACGAGCAGTACTTC. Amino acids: CASSLIAYEQYF.

CDR3 amino acids: CSVVAGGRETQYF. CDR3 sequence (DNA): TGCAGCGTTGTAGCGGGAGGGCGAGAGACCCAGTACTTC. The chain is built from TRBV29-1 and TRBJ2-5, with 11 bases matching TRBD2. CDR1 is SQVTM and CDR2 is ANQGSEA in the germline V gene. The V segment lost 4 bases and the J segment 4 bases; nucleotides outside the gene matches: 2. The CDR3 spans 13 residues.

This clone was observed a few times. The CDR3 loop reads CASSRRLRGGTDTQYF. As DNA, the CDR3 is TGTGCCAGCAGCCGCCGACTGCGGGGGGGCACAGATACGCAGTATTTT. The chain uses TRBV3-1 (or the pseudogene TRBV3-2) and TRBJ2-3, with 8 bases identical to TRBD2. This CDR3 is built from 16 residues. CDR1 and CDR2 from the germline V gene are LGHDT and YNNKEL (reference sequence). The ends lost 4 bases at V and 1 base at J; junction bases unmatched: 7.

CDR3 protein: CASSLAGGKLFF. The CDR3 region has the DNA TGTGCCAGCAGCTTAGCAGGAGGAAAACTGTTTTTT. This rearrangement joins TRBV7-9 to TRBJ1-4; unclear D gene. Germline values: CDR1 SEHNR, CDR2 FQNEAQ (reference sequence). With 0 bases removed from V and 10 bases from J, the gap between germline ends came to 6 bases. CDR3 length: 12 amino acids.

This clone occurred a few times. Here the CDR3 reads CASSRRTGGNSPLHF. In DNA form, the CDR3 reads TGCGCCAGCAGCCGCCGGACAGGGGGAAATTCACCCCTCCACTTT. V and J are TRBV4-3 and TRBJ1-6; 10 bases line up with TRBD1. The ends lost 4 bases at V and 7 bases at J; junction bases unmatched: 4. CDR3 size: 15 residues. Germline lookup yields CDR1 LGHNA and CDR2 YSLEER.

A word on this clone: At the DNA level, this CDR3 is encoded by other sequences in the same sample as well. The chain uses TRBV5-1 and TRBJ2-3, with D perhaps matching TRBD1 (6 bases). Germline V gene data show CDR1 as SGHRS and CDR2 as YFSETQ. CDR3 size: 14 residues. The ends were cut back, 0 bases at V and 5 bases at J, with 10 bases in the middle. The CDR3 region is CASSLGQGRDTQYF. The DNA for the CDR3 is TGCGCCAGCAGCTTGGGGCAGGGGAGAGATACGCAGTATTTT.

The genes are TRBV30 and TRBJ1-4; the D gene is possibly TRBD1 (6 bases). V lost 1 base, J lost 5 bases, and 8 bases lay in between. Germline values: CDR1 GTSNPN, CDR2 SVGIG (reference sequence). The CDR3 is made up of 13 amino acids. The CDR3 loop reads CAWSGGQNEKLFF. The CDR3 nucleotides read TGTGCCTGGAGTGGGGGGCAGAATGAAAAACTGTTTTTT. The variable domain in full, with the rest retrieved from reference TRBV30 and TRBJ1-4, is SQTIHQWPATLVQPVGSPLSLECTVEGTSNPNLYWYRQAAGRGLQLLFYSVGIGQISSEVPQNLSASRPQDRQFILSSKKLLLSDSGFYLCAWSGGQNEKLFFGSGTQLSVL.

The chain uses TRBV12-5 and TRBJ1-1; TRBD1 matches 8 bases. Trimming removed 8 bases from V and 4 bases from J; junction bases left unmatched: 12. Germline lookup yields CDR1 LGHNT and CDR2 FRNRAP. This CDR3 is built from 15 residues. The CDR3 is CASRPGQVVGTEAFF. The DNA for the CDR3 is TGTGCTAGTCGACCGGGACAGGTTGTAGGCACTGAAGCTTTCTTT. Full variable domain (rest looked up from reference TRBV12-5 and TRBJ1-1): DARVTQTPRHKVTEMGQEVTMRCQPILGHNTVFWYRQTMMQGLELLAYFRNRAPLDDSGMPKDRFSAEMPDATLATLKIQPSEPRDSAVYFCASRPGQVVGTEAFFGQGTRLTVV.

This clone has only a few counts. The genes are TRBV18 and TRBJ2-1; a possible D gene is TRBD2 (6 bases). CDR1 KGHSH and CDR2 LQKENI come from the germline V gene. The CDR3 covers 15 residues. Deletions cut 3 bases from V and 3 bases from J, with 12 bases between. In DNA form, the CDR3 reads TGTGCCAGCTCACCGGGACTTCAGAGCTACAATGAGCAGTTCTTC. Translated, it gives CASSPGLQSYNEQFF.

The CDR3 nucleotides are TGTGCCAGCAGCTTAGCGGGGCCACCGCCAGCTTTCTTT. It yields the protein CASSLAGPPPAFF. V usage is TRBV7-2 and J usage is TRBJ1-1; perhaps TRBD1 as D (5 bases). V lost 0 bases and J 10 bases, leaving 12 bases between the germline ends. The CDR3 is made up of 13 amino acids. CDR1 is SGHTA, CDR2 FQGNSA, per germline.